Presented here are 19 T cell receptor beta chains from one specimen sequenced in a study of technical replicates of blood from a few donors. Data came from immunoSEQ multiplex PCR; TCRdb stores just in-frame clones and leaves some out. The sample holds about 83,000 clones, just under 95% seen once. Material for sequencing was T cells isolated from PBMCs. Receptors originate from a human donor in good health.

The chain couples TRBV5-1 to TRBJ2-2, with 7 bases aligning to TRBD1. Germline V gene sequence: CDR1 SGHRS, CDR2 YFSETQ. This CDR3 is 16 amino acids long. V lost 4 bases to trimming and J lost 0 bases; unmatched junction nucleotides: 6. The chain's CDR3 is CASSERGTANTGELFF. The CDR3 region has the DNA TGCGCCAGCAGCGAACGAGGGACAGCGAACACCGGGGAGCTGTTTTTT.

V and J are TRBV7-9 and TRBJ1-1, with D hard to call. This CDR3 is built from 17 residues. With 0 bases removed from V and 2 bases from J, the gap between germline ends came to 16 bases. CDR1 is SEHNR, CDR2 FQNEAQ, per germline (reference sequence). CDR3 sequence reads: CASSLAGQLGLNTEAFF. As DNA, the CDR3 is TGTGCCAGCAGCTTAGCGGGCCAGCTGGGTCTAAACACTGAAGCTTTCTTT.

The rearrangement joins TRBV7-9 to TRBJ2-1, with 7 positions matching TRBD2. The length of the CDR3 is 16 residues. The germline gives CDR1 SEHNR, CDR2 FQNEAQ (reference sequence). Trimming cost V 1 base and J 5 bases; bases outside gene matches: 8. The CDR3 DNA sequence: TGTGCCAGCAGCTTAGGGATTAGCGGGCGAAACAATGAGCAGTTCTTC. Amino acid sequence: CASSLGISGRNNEQFF.

The gene calls are TRBV27 and TRBJ1-2; unclear D gene. The germline V and J ends were trimmed by 0 bases and 7 bases, with 15 bases remaining between them. Germline CDR1 MNHEY, CDR2 SMNVEV (reference sequence). CDR3 length equals 15 residues. The CDR3 sequence is CASSLSWTLSSGYTF. CDR3 coding DNA: TGTGCCAGCAGTTTATCGTGGACTCTCTCTTCTGGCTACACCTTC.

The chain carries TRBV19 and TRBJ2-2; TRBD1 might be the D (5 bases). The ends were cut back, 9 bases at V and 4 bases at J, with 21 bases in the middle. The V gene's germline CDR1 is LNHDA and CDR2 SQIVND (reference sequence). The CDR3 length is 16 residues. The CDR3 sequence is CASVGRQSLTTGELFF. In DNA, the CDR3 is TGTGCCAGCGTAGGCCGACAGAGCCTTACCACCGGGGAGCTGTTTTTT. The full variable domain, with the rest looked up from reference TRBV19 and TRBJ2-2, is DGGITQSPKYLFRKEGQNVTLSCEQNLNHDAMYWYRQDPGQGLRLIYYSQIVNDFQKGDIAEGYSVSREKKESFPLTVTSAQKNPTAFYLCASVGRQSLTTGELFFGEGSRLTVL.

The chain is built from TRBV5-1 and TRBJ2-3; D may be TRBD2 (5 bases). The V gene lost 4 bases and the J gene lost 0 bases, with 12 bases spanning the gap. Germline CDR1 SGHRS, CDR2 YFSETQ. This CDR3 comprises 15 residues. The CDR3 sequence: CASSLGLTSTDTQYF. As DNA, the CDR3 is TGCGCCAGCAGCCTCGGACTCACTAGCACAGATACGCAGTATTTT. Supplemented by reference TRBV5-1 and TRBJ2-3, the full variable domain reads KAGVTQTPRYLIKTRGQQVTLSCSPISGHRSVSWYQQTPGQGLQFLFEYFSETQRNKGNFPGRFSGRQFSNSRSEMNVSTLELGDSALYLCASSLGLTSTDTQYFGPGTRLTVL.

The CDR3 coding sequence is TGCGCCAGCACCCGAACAGGGGATTGGGGGTACGAGCAGTACTTC. Translating gives CASTRTGDWGYEQYF. The chain combines TRBV5-1 with TRBJ2-7; 7 bases are shared with TRBD1. V dropped 6 bases and J dropped 4; count of bases not matched to a gene: 13. CDR3 length equals 15 residues. Looked up from germline, CDR1 is SGHRS and CDR2 is YFSETQ.

The chain recombines TRBV7-3 with TRBJ1-1; D is uncertain. V was shortened by 6 bases and J by 0 bases, with 8 bases between the two germline ends. CDR1 SGHTA and CDR2 FQGTGA come from the germline V gene. The CDR3 totals 13 residues. For the CDR3, the DNA is TGTGCCAGCAGGTCAAACATGAACACTGAAGCTTTCTTT. Amino acid sequence: CASRSNMNTEAFF.

This clone showed up just once. The rearrangement uses TRBV5-1 and TRBJ2-2, with 7 positions matching TRBD2. Germline V gene sequence: CDR1 SGHRS, CDR2 YFSETQ. The CDR3 consists of 16 residues. V lost 3 bases and J lost 2; bases outside the gene matches: 7. CDR3 in DNA: TGCGCCAGCAGCTCCGGCGGGAGCTTAAACACCGGGGAGCTGTTTTTT. Translation: CASSSGGSLNTGELFF. The full variable domain, its missing parts supplied by reference TRBV5-1 and TRBJ2-2, is KAGVTQTPRYLIKTRGQQVTLSCSPISGHRSVSWYQQTPGQGLQFLFEYFSETQRNKGNFPGRFSGRQFSNSRSEMNVSTLELGDSALYLCASSSGGSLNTGELFFGEGSRLTVL.

The chain employs TRBV21-1 and TRBJ2-7; the table's D call of TRBD1 was not tested on the DNA. TRBV21-1 is tagged as a pseudogene. The length of the CDR3 is 14 residues. The CDR3 DNA follows: TGTGCCAGCAGCTTCCGGGACAGGGCCGACGAGCAGTACTTC. Its protein product is CASSFRDRADEQYF.

The chain carries TRBV27 and TRBJ1-1; 9 bases are shared with TRBD1. V was clipped by 6 bases and J by 6 bases; unmatched bases: 11. Per the germline V gene, CDR1 is MNHEY and CDR2 is SMNVEV (reference sequence). This CDR3 is built from 15 residues. The CDR3, as DNA: TGTGCCAGCAGACCTACACAGGGGGCAGAGGCTGAAGCTTTCTTT. Its protein product is CASRPTQGAEAEAFF.

The chain links TRBV9 to TRBJ2-5; a possible D gene is TRBD1 (6 bases). V lost 1 base, J lost 1 base, and 11 bases lay in between. This CDR3 comprises 15 residues. CDR1 and CDR2 (germline): SGDLS, YYNGEE. The CDR3 protein is CASSVKGGVQETQYF. CDR3 nucleotides: TGTGCCAGCAGCGTAAAAGGGGGAGTCCAAGAGACCCAGTACTTC.

In its sample, this clone was seen once. CDR3 residues: CASSKDRVRSGNTIYF. The CDR3 DNA follows: TGTGCCAGTAGTAAGGACAGGGTCAGGTCTGGAAACACCATATATTTT. The rearrangement links TRBV19 to TRBJ1-3, with 8 bases fitting TRBD1. J gave up 1 base and V 4 bases, and 6 bases lay outside the gene matches. The germline V gene has CDR1 LNHDA and CDR2 SQIVND (reference sequence). The CDR3 consists of 16 residues.

This chain joins TRBV6-5 and TRBJ2-2; 7 positions agree with TRBD1. The CDR3 consists of 15 residues. Germline loops: CDR1 MNHEY, CDR2 SVGAGI. Unmatched junction bases numbered 5, after V lost 6 bases and J lost 1 base. Here the CDR3 reads CASRGQRKNTGELFF. As DNA, the CDR3 is TGTGCCAGCAGGGGACAGAGGAAGAACACCGGGGAGCTGTTTTTT.

The chain employs TRBV7-9 and TRBJ2-3, with 7 bases matching TRBD1. This CDR3 is built from 17 residues. V was pared by 7 bases and J by 0 bases, with 13 bases of the junction left unmatched. Germline-derived CDR1 and CDR2 are SEHNR and FQNEAQ (reference sequence). CDR3 DNA sequence: TGTGCCAGCACCCCCCTCAGGGGGATTCCTAGCACAGATACGCAGTATTTT. It is translated as CASTPLRGIPSTDTQYF.

This chain connects TRBV7-2 to TRBJ1-1; D gene unclear. V dropped 2 bases and J dropped 5 bases, with 9 bases sitting between them. From germline, CDR1 is SGHTA and CDR2 FQGNSA. The CDR3 spans 13 residues. DNA for the CDR3: TGTGCCAGCAGCTTATTCGCGGGAACTGAAGCTTTCTTT. This sequence encodes CASSLFAGTEAFF.

The chain uses TRBV5-6 and TRBJ2-2, with 13 positions matching TRBD2. The V gene end was trimmed by 2 bases and the J gene end by 7 bases; junction bases not matched to a gene: 5. Germline assignment: CDR1 SGHDT and CDR2 YYEEEE. The CDR3 totals 16 residues. The CDR3 protein is CASSLLAGGQNGELFF. The CDR3 nucleotides are TGTGCCAGCAGCTTACTAGCGGGGGGGCAAAACGGGGAGCTGTTTTTT.

In this sample, this clone turned up once. This chain joins TRBV11-1 and TRBJ2-5, with 11 bases aligning to TRBD2. V lost 8 bases, J lost 1 base, and 6 bases stayed unmatched. Germline lookup yields CDR1 SGHAT and CDR2 FQDESV (reference sequence). The CDR3 totals 15 residues. This CDR3 is CASHTSGGFQETQYF. The CDR3 nucleotides are TGTGCCAGCCATACTAGCGGGGGATTCCAAGAGACCCAGTACTTC.

This clone came up once. The chain employs TRBV11-3 and TRBJ1-1, with 7 bases lining up with TRBD1. With 2 bases clipped from V and 3 bases from J, the junction kept 6 bases outside the gene matches. Germline V gives CDR1 SGHNT, CDR2 YENEEA. CDR3 length: 15 residues. This chain's CDR3 is CASSLRGGRDTEAFF. As DNA, the CDR3 is TGTGCCAGCAGCTTAAGAGGGGGCAGGGACACTGAAGCTTTCTTT.